Listed below are T cell receptor beta chains from one sample, sequenced in a study of cytomegalovirus exposure and HLA in healthy donors. The assay was immunoSEQ multiplex PCR, and TCRdb's table has in-frame clones only and misses some. Here the sample spans more than 300,000 clones, 70% to 90% being singletons. Material for sequencing was PBMCs. The receptors were sampled from a woman between 18 and 30 years old in good health and CMV-seronegative. The CDR3 runs from the conserved cysteine through the conserved F or W. Each record gives: D gene, V gene, J gene, CDR3 length, clone size, CDR3 DNA, CDR3 protein. D genes are given only for firm matches. For some rows the clone size is stated as once, few or many, or as a class when expanded; others skip it.

>TRBD1|TRBV4-1|TRBJ1-2|15|.
TGCGCCAGCAGCCGGGGACAGGGTCCTAACTATGGCTACACCTTC
CASSRGQGPNYGYTF
>.|TRBV7-2|TRBJ1-5|15|once
TGTGCCAGCAGCTCCAGGGGCAATAGCAATCAGCCCCAGCATTTT
CASSSRGNSNQPQHF
>TRBD1|TRBV30|TRBJ2-7|16|.
TGTGCCTGGAGTGTACTCCGGGACAGGGAGGTTGGGAAGCAGTACTTC
CAWSVLRDREVGKQYF
>.|TRBV5-1|TRBJ2-5|14|.
TGCGCCAGCAGCCCTAGGAGAGGTCAAGAGACCCAGTACTTC
CASSPRRGQETQYF
>.|TRBV18|TRBJ2-7|17|.
TGTGCCAGCTCACCACGCGGGGTAGGACAGGCTTCCTACGAGCAGTACTTC
CASSPRGVGQASYEQYF
>TRBD1|TRBV6-5|TRBJ1-4|14|.
TGTGCCAGCAGTCGAGGACAGGGGAGCGAAAAACTGTTTTTT
CASSRGQGSEKLFF
>.|TRBV5-1|TRBJ2-1|14|.
TGCGCCAGCAGCTTGGGGGGCCCCTACAATGAGCAGTTCTTC
CASSLGGPYNEQFF
>TRBD1|TRBV2|TRBJ2-5|16|.
TGTGCCAGCAGTGCCGGGACAGGGGGAAAACAAGAGACCCAGTACTTC
CASSAGTGGKQETQYF
>TRBD2|TRBV30|TRBJ2-7|14|.
TGTGCCTGGGCCCCACTAGCGGAGGCCTACGAGCAGTACTTC
CAWAPLAEAYEQYF
>.|TRBV19|TRBJ1-1|14|.
TGTGCCAGTAGTATAGGGGGAGGGAACACTGAAGCTTTCTTT
CASSIGGGNTEAFF